This T cell receptor beta chain was captured by sequencing in a study of response to subunit inactivated influenza vaccine. General study findings and limits: Few new T cells, the authors suggested, are recruited by each seasonal influenza vaccination.

TCRdb ran MiXCR on the RT-PCR reads and lists one entry per CDR3 protein. The table lists hundreds of thousands of distinct CDR3 sequences, less than 30% of them singletons. The CDR3 loop spans 14 amino acids. The germline V and J ends were trimmed by 2 bases and 0 bases, with 3 bases remaining between them. Germline CDR1 and CDR2: SGHRS and YFSETQ. About this clonotype itself: The antigen is undetermined.

This chain connects TRBV5-1 to TRBJ2-6; D unresolved. The sample was CD4+ T cells sorted from PBMCs, taken less than 6 days after vaccination. The clonotype comes from a man in his fifties or sixties who received an inactivated influenza vaccine. The CDR3 sequence: CASSFPSGANVLTF. In nucleotides, the CDR3 is TGCGCCAGCAGCTTCCCCTCTGGGGCCAACGTCCTGACTTTC. The full variable domain, in which reference TRBV5-1 and TRBJ2-6 provide the parts outside the CDR3, is KAGVTQTPRYLIKTRGQQVTLSCSPISGHRSVSWYQQTPGQGLQFLFEYFSETQRNKGNFPGRFSGRQFSNSRSEMNVSTLELGDSALYLCASSFPSGANVLTFGAGSRLTVL.